The clone carrying this TCR beta chain occurred once. The antigen is not known. With 60 Vbeta and 13 Jbeta primers, the PCR was carried out. Method: immunoSEQ multiplex PCR; TCRdb's copy keeps in-frame clones and lacks some. This sample has some 150,000 clones, with roughly 80% found just once. V was cut by 2 bases and J by 2 bases, with 6 bases left in between. Germline V gene data show CDR1 as SGHVS and CDR2 as FNYEAQ. The length of the CDR3 is 13 residues. The entry originates in a study of cytomegalovirus exposure and HLA in healthy donors. General study findings and limits: Being indistinguishable, some V segments were excluded, TRBV6-2 and TRBV6-3 among them.

This rearrangement joins TRBV7-6 to TRBJ2-5; D perhaps matches TRBD2 (5 bases). Source material: PBMCs. The sequence derives from a woman aged 40 to 50 in good health and CMV-seropositive. The CDR3, as DNA: TGTGCCAGCAGCTTAAGGAGGCAAGAGACCCAGTACTTC. Translated, it gives CASSLRRQETQYF.